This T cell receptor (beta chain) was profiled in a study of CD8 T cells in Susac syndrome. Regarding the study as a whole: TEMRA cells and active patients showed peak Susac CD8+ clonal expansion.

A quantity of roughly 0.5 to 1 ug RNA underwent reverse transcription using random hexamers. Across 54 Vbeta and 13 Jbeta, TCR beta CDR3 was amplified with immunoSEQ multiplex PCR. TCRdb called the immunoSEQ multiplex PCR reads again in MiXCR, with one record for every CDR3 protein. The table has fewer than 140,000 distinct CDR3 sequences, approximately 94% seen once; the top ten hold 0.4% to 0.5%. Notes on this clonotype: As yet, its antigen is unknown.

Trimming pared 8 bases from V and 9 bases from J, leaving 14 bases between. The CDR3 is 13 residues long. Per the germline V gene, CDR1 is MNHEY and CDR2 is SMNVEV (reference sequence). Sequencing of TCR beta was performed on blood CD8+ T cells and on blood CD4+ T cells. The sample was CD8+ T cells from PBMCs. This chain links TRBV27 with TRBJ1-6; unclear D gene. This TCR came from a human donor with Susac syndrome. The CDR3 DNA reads TGTGCCAGCTCGGGTGGAGTCGGTTCACCCCTCCACTTT. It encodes CASSGGVGSPLHF.